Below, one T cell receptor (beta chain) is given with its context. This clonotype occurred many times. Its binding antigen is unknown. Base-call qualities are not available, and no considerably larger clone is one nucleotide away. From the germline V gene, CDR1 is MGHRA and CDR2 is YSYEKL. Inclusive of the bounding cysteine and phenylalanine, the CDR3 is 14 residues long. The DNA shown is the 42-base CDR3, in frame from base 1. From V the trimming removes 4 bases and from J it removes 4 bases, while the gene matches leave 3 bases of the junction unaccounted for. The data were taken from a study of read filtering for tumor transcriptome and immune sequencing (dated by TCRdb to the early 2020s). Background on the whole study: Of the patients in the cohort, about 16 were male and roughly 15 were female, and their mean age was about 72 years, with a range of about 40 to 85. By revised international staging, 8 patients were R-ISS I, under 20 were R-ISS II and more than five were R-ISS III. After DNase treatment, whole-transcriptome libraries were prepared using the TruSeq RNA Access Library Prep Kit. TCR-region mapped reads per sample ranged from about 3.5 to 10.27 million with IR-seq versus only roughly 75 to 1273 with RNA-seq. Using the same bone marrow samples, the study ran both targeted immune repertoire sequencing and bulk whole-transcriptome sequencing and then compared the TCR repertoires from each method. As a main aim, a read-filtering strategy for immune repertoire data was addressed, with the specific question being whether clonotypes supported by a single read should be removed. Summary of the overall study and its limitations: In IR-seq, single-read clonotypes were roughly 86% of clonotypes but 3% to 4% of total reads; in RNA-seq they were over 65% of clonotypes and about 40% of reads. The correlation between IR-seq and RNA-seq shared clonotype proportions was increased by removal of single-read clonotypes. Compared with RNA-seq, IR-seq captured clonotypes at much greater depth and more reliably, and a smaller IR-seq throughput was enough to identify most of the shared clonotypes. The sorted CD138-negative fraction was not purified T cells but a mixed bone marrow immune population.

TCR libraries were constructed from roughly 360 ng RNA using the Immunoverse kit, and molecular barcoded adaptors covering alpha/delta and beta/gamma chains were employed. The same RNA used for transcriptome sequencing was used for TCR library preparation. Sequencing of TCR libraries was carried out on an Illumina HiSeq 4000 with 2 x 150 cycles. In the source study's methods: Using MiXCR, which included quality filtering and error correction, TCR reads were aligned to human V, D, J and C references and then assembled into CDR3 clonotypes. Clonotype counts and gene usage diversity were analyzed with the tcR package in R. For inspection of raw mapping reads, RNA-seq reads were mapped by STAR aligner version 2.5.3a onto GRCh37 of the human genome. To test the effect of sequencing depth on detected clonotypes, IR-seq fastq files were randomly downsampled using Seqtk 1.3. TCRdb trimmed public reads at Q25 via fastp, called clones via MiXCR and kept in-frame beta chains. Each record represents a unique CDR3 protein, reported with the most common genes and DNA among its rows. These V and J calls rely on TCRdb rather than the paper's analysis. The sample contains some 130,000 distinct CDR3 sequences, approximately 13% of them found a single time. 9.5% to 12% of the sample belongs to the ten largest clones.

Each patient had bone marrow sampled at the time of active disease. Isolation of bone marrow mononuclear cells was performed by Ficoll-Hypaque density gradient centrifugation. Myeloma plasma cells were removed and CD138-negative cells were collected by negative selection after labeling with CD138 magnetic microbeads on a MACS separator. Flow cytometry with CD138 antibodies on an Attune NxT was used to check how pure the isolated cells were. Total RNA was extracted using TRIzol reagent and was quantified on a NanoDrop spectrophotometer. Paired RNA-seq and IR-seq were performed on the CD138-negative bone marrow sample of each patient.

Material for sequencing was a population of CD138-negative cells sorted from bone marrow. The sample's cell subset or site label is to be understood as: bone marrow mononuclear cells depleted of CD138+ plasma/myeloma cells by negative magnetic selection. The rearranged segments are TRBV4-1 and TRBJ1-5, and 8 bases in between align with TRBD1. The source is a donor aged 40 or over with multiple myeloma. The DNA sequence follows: TGCGCCAGCAGCCCTAGACAGGGGAATCAGCCCCAGCATTTT. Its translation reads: CASSPRQGNQPQHF.